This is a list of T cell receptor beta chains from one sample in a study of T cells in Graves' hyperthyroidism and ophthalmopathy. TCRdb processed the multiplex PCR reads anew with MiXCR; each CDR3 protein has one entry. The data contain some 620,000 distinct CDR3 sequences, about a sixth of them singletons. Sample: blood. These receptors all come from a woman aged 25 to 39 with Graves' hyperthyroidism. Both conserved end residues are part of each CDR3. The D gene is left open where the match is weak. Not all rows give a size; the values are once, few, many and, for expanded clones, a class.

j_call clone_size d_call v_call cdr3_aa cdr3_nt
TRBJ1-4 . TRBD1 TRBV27 CASSLSTGAPREKLFF TGTGCCAGCAGCCTATCGACAGGGGCCCCCAGAGAAAAACTGTTTTTT
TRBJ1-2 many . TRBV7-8 CASSLEGGPYGYTF TGTGCCAGCAGCTTAGAAGGGGGGCCCTATGGCTACACCTTC
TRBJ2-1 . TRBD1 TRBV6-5 CASSYSFFRDRGPDEQFF TGTGCCAGCAGTTACTCGTTTTTCCGGGACAGGGGGCCCGATGAGCAGTTCTTC
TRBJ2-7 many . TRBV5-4 CASSGTDSYEQYF TGTGCCAGCAGCGGGACGGATTCCTACGAGCAGTACTTC
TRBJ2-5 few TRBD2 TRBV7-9 CASSLRTSGLQETQYF TGTGCCAGCAGCTTAAGGACTAGCGGACTCCAAGAGACCCAGTACTTC
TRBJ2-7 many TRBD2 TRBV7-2 CASSLRLADTYEQYF TGTGCCAGCAGCCTAAGACTAGCGGATACCTACGAGCAGTACTTC
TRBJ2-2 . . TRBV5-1 CASSLDSAGGRLFF TGCGCCAGCAGCCTGGACTCCGCCGGTGGTCGGCTGTTTTTT
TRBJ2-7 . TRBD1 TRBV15 CATSIGTGTDREQYF TGTGCCACCAGCATAGGAACCGGGACAGATCGCGAGCAGTACTTC
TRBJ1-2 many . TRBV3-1 CASSQQGYGYTF TGTGCCAGCAGCCAACAGGGATATGGCTACACCTTC
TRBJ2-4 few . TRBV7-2 CASSLVRTGPRLAKNIQYF TGTGCCAGCAGCTTAGTAAGGACTGGGCCACGTCTAGCCAAAAACATTCAGTACTTC
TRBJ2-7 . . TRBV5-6 CASSLGQPTYEQYF TGTGCCAGCAGCTTGGGACAGCCTACCTACGAGCAGTACTTC
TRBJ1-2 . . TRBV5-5 CASSFDGGYGYTF TGTGCCAGCAGCTTCGACGGCGGCTATGGCTACACCTTC
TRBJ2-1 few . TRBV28 CASSPANYNEQFF TGTGCCAGCAGTCCTGCCAACTACAATGAGCAGTTCTTC
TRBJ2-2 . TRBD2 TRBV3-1 CASSHPTSGTVPGELFF TGTGCCAGCAGCCACCCGACTAGCGGGACGGTTCCCGGGGAGCTGTTTTTT
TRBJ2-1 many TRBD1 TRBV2 CASLPYLRTGSPNEQFF TGTGCCAGCCTGCCTTACCTGCGGACAGGGAGTCCCAATGAGCAGTTCTTC
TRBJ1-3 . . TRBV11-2 CASSFGGGAGNTIYF TGTGCCAGCAGCTTTGGTGGTGGGGCTGGAAACACCATATATTTT
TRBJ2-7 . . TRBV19 CASSTLHPYEQYF TGTGCCAGTAGTACGTTACACCCCTACGAGCAGTACTTC
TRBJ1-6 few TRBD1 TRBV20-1 CSAWTSRQGNNSPLHF TGCAGTGCTTGGACCTCCAGACAGGGAAATAATTCACCCCTCCACTTT
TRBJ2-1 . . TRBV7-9 CASSFGLNEQFF TGTGCCAGCAGCTTCGGACTCAATGAGCAGTTCTTC
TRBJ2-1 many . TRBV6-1 CASERRGGPPGEQFF TGTGCCAGCGAGAGACGAGGGGGACCGCCGGGTGAGCAGTTCTTC
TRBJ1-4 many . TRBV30 CAWSAPQGIGEKLFF TGTGCCTGGAGTGCCCCTCAGGGAATAGGTGAAAAACTGTTTTTT
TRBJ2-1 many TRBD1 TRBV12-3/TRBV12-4 CASSGGFSSYNEQFF TGTGCCAGCTCAGGGGGTTTTAGCTCCTACAATGAGCAGTTCTTC
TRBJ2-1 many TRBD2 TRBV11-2 CASSLDPGLAPYNEQFF TGTGCCAGCAGCTTAGACCCTGGACTAGCGCCTTACAATGAGCAGTTCTTC
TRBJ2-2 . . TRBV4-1 CASSQVGGGRNTGELFF TGCGCCAGCAGCCAAGTCGGGGGCGGGAGGAACACCGGGGAGCTGTTTTTT
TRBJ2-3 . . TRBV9 CASSVAPSTDTQYF TGTGCCAGCAGCGTAGCTCCTAGCACAGATACGCAGTATTTT
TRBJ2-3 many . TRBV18 CASSPPDGDTQYF TGTGCCAGCTCACCACCAGATGGAGATACGCAGTATTTT
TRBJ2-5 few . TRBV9 CASSKGGGMAETQYF TGTGCCAGCAGCAAAGGAGGAGGGATGGCAGAGACCCAGTACTTC
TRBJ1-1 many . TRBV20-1 CSKFNLGRDTEAFF TGCAGCAAATTCAATCTGGGACGGGACACTGAAGCTTTCTTT
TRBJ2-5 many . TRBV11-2 CASSLGMRYQETQYF TGTGCCAGCAGCTTGGGGATGAGGTACCAAGAGACCCAGTACTTC
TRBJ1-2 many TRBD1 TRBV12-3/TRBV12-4 CAISPGGGGYTF TGTGCCATTAGCCCAGGGGGTGGAGGCTACACCTTC
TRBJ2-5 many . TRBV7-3 CASSLRAQGETQYF TGTGCCAGCAGCTTAAGGGCCCAGGGAGAGACCCAGTACTTC
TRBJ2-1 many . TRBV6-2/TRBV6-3 CASSYSWDNEQFF TGTGCCAGCAGTTACTCCTGGGACAATGAGCAGTTCTTC
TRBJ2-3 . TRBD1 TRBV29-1 CSAEGQGMGDTQYF TGCAGCGCGGAGGGACAGGGCATGGGAGATACGCAGTATTTT
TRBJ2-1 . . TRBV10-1 CASSESTHRDFSYNEQFF TGCGCCAGCAGTGAGTCGACTCACCGGGACTTCTCCTACAATGAGCAGTTCTTC
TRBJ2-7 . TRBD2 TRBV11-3 CASSGPPGTSAYEQYF TGTGCCAGCAGCGGACCTCCCGGGACTAGCGCCTACGAGCAGTACTTC
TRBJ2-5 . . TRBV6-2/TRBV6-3 CASSYSQYSQETQYF TGTGCCAGCAGTTACTCACAGTACTCCCAAGAGACCCAGTACTTC
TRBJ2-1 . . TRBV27 CASSLSTPSSYNEQFF TGTGCCAGCAGTTTAAGTACTCCTAGCTCCTACAATGAGCAGTTCTTC
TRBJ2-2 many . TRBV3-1 CASSLGSWGTDTGELFF TGTGCCAGCAGCCTAGGATCGTGGGGGACTGACACCGGGGAGCTGTTTTTT
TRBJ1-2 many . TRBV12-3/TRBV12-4 CASSRGGYGYTF TGTGCCAGCAGCCGAGGGGGCTATGGCTACACCTTC
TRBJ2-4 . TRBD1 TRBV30 CAWSDGTENIQYF TGTGCCTGGAGTGATGGGACAGAGAACATTCAGTACTTC
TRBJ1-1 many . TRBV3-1 CASTPGSGEAFF TGTGCCAGCACCCCCGGTTCGGGGGAAGCTTTCTTT
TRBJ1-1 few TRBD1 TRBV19 CASSIGQGVTEAFF TGTGCCAGTAGTATAGGGCAGGGGGTCACTGAAGCTTTCTTT
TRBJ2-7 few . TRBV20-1 CSASIAPHGYEQYF TGCAGTGCTAGTATTGCGCCCCATGGCTACGAGCAGTACTTC
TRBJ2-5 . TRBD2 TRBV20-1 CSAGTSGRGETQYF TGCAGTGCTGGGACTAGCGGGAGGGGAGAGACCCAGTACTTC
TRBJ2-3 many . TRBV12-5 CASGPNTQYF TGTGCTAGTGGCCCCAATACGCAGTATTTT
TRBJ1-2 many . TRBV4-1 CASSQVGEGSRNGYTF TGCGCCAGCAGCCAAGTCGGCGAGGGATCAAGGAATGGCTACACCTTC
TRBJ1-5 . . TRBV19 CASSIAGSNQPQHF TGTGCCAGTAGTATAGCGGGAAGCAATCAGCCCCAGCATTTT
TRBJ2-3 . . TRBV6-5 CASSWGARRSDTQYF TGTGCCAGCAGTTGGGGGGCGAGGAGGTCAGATACGCAGTATTTT
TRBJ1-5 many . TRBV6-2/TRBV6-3 CASTQARQGNQPQHF TGTGCCAGCACCCAGGCCCGACAGGGCAATCAGCCCCAGCATTTT
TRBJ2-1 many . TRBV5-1 CASRPTSYNEQFF TGCGCCAGCCGCCCCACGTCCTACAATGAGCAGTTCTTC
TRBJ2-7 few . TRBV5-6 CASSYGQIYEQYF TGTGCCAGCAGCTATGGGCAGATCTACGAGCAGTACTTC
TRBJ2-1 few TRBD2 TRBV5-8 CASSPGTSVSNEQFF TGTGCCAGCAGTCCCGGGACTAGCGTTTCAAATGAGCAGTTCTTC
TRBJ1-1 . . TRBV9 CASSVGGSDTEAFF TGTGCCAGCAGCGTAGGCGGGTCAGACACTGAAGCTTTCTTT
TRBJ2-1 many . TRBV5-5 CASSWRSSYNEQFF TGTGCCAGCAGCTGGCGTAGCTCCTACAATGAGCAGTTCTTC
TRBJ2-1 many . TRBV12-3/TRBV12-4 CASSSGANEQFF TGTGCCAGCTCGTCCGGGGCCAATGAGCAGTTCTTC
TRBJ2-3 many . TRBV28 CASTSPRLELTDTQYF TGTGCCAGCACCTCCCCTCGACTAGAACTCACAGATACGCAGTATTTT
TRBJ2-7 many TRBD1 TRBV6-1 CASRDRGPGEQYF TGTGCCAGCAGGGACAGGGGGCCTGGGGAGCAGTACTTC
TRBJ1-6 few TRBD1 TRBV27 CASTLGTGISPLHF TGTGCCAGCACCCTCGGGACAGGGATTTCACCCCTCCACTTT
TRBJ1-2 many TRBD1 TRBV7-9 CASSQDRGNGYTF TGTGCCAGCAGCCAAGACAGGGGGAATGGCTACACCTTC